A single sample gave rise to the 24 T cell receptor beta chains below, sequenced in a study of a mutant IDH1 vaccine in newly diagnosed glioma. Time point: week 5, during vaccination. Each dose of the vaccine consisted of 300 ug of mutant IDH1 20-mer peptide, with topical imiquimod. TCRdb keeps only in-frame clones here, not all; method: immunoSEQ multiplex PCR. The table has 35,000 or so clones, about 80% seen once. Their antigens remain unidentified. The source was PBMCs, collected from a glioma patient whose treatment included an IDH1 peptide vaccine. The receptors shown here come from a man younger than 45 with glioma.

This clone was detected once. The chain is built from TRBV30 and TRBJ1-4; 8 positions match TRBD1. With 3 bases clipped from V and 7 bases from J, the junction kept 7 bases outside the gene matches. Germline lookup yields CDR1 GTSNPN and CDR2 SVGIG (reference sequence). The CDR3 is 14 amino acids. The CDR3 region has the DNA TGTGCCTGGAGACGCGACAGGGGTGTTGAAAAACTGTTTTTT. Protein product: CAWRRDRGVEKLFF.

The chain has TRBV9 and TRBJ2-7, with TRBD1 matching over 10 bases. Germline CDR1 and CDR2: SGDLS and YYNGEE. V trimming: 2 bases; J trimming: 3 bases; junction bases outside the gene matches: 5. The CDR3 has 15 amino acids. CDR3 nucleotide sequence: TGTGCCAGCAGCGTCGGGACAGGGGACTACTACGAGCAGTACTTC. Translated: CASSVGTGDYYEQYF.

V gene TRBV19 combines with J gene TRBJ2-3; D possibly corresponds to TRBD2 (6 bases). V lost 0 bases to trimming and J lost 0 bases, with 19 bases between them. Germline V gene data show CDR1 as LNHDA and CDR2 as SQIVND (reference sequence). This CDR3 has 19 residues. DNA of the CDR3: TGTGCCAGTAGTATAGATCAGGGTGGGGGGTACACTAGCACAGATACGCAGTATTTT. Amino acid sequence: CASSIDQGGGYTSTDTQYF. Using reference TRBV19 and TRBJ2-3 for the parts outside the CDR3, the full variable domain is DGGITQSPKYLFRKEGQNVTLSCEQNLNHDAMYWYRQDPGQGLRLIYYSQIVNDFQKGDIAEGYSVSREKKESFPLTVTSAQKNPTAFYLCASSIDQGGGYTSTDTQYFGPGTRLTVL.

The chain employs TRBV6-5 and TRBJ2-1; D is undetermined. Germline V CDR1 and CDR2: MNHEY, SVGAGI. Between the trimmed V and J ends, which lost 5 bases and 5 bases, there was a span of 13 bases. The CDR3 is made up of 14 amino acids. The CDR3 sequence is CASSDWPANNEQFF. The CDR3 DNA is TGTGCCAGCAGTGACTGGCCTGCGAACAATGAGCAGTTCTTC.

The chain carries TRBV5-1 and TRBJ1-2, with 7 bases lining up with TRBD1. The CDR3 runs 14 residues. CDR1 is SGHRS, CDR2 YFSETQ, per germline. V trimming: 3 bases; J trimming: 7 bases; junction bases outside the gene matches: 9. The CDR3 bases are TGCGCCAGCAGCTCAACACAGGGGTTATCTGGCTACACCTTC. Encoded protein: CASSSTQGLSGYTF.

CDR3 DNA: TGTGCCAGTAGTAAAGGACAGGGGGCCGTTTACGAGCAGTACTTC. Translating it yields CASSKGQGAVYEQYF. The chain combines TRBV19 with TRBJ2-7, with 11 bases identical to TRBD1. V shed 4 bases, J shed 4 bases, and the junction held 6 bases outside the gene matches. Germline values: CDR1 LNHDA, CDR2 SQIVND (reference sequence). The CDR3 spans 15 residues.

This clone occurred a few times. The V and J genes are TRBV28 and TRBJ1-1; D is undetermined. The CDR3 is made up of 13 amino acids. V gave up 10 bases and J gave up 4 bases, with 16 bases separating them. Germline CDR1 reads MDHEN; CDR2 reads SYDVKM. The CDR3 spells CATSPSPPTEAFF. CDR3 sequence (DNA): TGTGCCACCTCCCCCTCACCCCCCACTGAAGCTTTCTTT.

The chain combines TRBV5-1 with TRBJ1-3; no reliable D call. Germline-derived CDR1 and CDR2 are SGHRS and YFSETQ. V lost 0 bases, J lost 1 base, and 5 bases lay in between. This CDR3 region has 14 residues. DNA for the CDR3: TGCGCCAGCAGCTTGGAGAATTCTGGAAACACCATATATTTT. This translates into CASSLENSGNTIYF.

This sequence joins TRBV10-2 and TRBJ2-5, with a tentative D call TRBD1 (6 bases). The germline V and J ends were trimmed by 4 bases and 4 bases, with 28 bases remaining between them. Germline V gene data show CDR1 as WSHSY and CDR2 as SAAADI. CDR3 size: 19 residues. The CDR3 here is CASSVRDKKRDTRGETQYF. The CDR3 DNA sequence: TGCGCCAGCAGTGTAAGAGACAAAAAACGGGACACCCGGGGAGAGACCCAGTACTTC.

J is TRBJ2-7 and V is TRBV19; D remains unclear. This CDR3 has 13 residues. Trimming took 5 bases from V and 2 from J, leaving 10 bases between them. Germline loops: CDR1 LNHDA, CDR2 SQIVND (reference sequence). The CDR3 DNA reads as TGTGCCAGTAGTTACGCGGTCACCTACGAGCAGTACTTC. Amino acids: CASSYAVTYEQYF.

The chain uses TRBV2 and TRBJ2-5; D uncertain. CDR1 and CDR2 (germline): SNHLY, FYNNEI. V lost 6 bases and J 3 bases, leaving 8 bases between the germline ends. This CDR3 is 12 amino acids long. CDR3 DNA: TGTGCCAGCAGACCTAATAAAGAGACCCAGTACTTC. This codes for CASRPNKETQYF.

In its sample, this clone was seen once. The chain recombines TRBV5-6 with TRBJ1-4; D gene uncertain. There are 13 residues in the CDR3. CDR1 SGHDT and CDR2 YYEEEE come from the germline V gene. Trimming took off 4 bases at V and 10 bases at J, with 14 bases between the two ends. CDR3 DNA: TGTGCCAGCAGCCTCGGCGGGGAAGGAAAACTGTTTTTT. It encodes CASSLGGEGKLFF.

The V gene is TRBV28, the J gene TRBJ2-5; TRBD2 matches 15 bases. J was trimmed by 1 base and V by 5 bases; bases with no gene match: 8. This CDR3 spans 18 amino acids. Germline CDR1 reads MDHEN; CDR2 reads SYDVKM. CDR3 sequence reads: CASSPLGLAGGVQETQYF. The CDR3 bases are TGTGCCAGCAGTCCCTTGGGACTAGCGGGGGGCGTCCAAGAGACCCAGTACTTC.

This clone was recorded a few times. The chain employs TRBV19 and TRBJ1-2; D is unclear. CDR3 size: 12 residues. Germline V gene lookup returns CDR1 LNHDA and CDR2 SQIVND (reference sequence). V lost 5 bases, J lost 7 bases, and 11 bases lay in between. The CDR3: CASSSPGPGYTF. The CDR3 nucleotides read TGTGCCAGTAGTTCTCCGGGCCCTGGCTACACCTTC.

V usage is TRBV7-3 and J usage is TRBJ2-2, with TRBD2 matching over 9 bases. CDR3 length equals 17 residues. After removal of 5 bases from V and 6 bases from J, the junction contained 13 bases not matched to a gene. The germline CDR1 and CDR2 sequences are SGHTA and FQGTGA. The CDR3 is CASSALGAGGLAGELFF. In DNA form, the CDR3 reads TGTGCCAGCAGCGCCCTTGGGGCGGGGGGGCTGGCCGGGGAGCTGTTTTTT.

The CDR3 DNA is TGTGCCACCAGCAGAGATAGGGCCGCGCAATCCAAAAACATTCAGTACTTC. This gives the protein CATSRDRAAQSKNIQYF. The V call is TRBV15, the J call TRBJ2-4, with D hard to call. CDR1 and CDR2 from the germline V gene are LNHNV and YYDKDF (reference sequence). The V end lost 0 bases, the J end lost 2 bases, and 14 bases lay between the germline ends. The CDR3 loop spans 17 amino acids.

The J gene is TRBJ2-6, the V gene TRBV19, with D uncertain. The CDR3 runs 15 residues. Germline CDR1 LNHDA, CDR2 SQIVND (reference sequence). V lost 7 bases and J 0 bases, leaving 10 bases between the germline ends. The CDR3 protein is CASIKGSSGANVLTF. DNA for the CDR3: TGTGCCAGTATTAAGGGATCCTCTGGGGCCAACGTCCTGACTTTC.

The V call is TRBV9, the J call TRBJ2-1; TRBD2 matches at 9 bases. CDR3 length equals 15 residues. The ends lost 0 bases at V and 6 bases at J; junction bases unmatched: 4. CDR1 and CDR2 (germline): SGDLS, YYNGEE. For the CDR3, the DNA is TGTGCCAGCAGCGTAGTAGGGACTAGCCTCAATGAGCAGTTCTTC. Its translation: CASSVVGTSLNEQFF.

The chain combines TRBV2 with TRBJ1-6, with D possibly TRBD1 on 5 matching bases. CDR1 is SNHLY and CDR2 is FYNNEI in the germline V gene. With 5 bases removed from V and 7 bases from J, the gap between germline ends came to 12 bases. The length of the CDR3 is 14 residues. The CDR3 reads CASSPRVRNSPLHF. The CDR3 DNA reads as TGTGCCAGCAGTCCCAGGGTAAGGAATTCACCCCTCCACTTT.

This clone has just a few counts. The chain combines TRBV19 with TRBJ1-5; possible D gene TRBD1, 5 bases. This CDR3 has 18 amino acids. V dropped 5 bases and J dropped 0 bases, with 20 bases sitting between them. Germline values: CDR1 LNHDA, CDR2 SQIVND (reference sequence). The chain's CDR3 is CASSPQAAGMGSNQPQHF. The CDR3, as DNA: TGTGCCAGTAGTCCTCAAGCGGCAGGGATGGGTAGCAATCAGCCCCAGCATTTT.

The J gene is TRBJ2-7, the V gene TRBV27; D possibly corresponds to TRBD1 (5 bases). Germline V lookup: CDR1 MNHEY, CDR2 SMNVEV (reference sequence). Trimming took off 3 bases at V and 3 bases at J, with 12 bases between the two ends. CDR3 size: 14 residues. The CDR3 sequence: CASSFKGMGYEQYF. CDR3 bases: TGTGCCAGCAGTTTTAAGGGGATGGGCTACGAGCAGTACTTC.

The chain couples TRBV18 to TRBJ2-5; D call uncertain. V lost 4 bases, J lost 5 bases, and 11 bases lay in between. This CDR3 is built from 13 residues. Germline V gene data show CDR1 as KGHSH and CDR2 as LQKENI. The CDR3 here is CASSLAAEETQYF. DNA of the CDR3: TGTGCCAGCTCACTGGCCGCCGAGGAGACCCAGTACTTC.

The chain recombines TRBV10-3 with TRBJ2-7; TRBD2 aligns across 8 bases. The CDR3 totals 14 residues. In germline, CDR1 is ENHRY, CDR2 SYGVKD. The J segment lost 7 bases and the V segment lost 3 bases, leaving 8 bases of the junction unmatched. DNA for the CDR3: TGTGCCATCAGTGATCCGCGGGGGGCGAAAGAGCAGTACTTC. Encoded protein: CAISDPRGAKEQYF.

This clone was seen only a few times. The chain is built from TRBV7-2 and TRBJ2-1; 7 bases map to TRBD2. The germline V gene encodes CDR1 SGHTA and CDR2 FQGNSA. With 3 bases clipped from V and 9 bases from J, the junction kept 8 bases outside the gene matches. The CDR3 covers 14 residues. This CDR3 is CASSFGGRSSEQFF. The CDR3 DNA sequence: TGTGCCAGCAGCTTTGGCGGGAGAAGTAGTGAGCAGTTCTTC.